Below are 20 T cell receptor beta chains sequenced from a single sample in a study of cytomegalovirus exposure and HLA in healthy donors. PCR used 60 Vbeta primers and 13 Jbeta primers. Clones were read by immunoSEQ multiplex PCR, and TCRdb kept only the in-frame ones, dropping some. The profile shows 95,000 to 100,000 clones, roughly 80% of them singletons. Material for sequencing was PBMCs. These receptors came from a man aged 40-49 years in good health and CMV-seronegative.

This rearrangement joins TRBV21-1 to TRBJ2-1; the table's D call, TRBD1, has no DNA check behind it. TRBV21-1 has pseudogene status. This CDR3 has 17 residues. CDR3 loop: CASSKVLGQGPYNEQFF. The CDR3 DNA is TGTGCCAGCAGCAAAGTGCTAGGACAGGGGCCCTACAATGAGCAGTTCTTC.

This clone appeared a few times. Here the CDR3 DNA reads TGTGCCAGCAGCCAGGGGGCGGCTTCCTCCTATGGCTACACCTTC. This codes for CASSQGAASSYGYTF. This rearrangement joins TRBV7-9 to TRBJ1-2; the match to TRBD1 covers 8 bases. V shed 5 bases and J 4 bases; nucleotides not matched to a gene: 9. The germline V gene encodes CDR1 SEHNR and CDR2 FQNEAQ (reference sequence). There are 15 residues in the CDR3.

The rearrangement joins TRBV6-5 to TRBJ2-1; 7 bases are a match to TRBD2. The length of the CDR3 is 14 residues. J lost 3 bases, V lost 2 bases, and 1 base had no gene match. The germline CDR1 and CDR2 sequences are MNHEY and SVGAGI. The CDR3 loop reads CASSYGTNYNEQFF. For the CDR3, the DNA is TGTGCCAGCAGTTACGGGACTAACTACAATGAGCAGTTCTTC.

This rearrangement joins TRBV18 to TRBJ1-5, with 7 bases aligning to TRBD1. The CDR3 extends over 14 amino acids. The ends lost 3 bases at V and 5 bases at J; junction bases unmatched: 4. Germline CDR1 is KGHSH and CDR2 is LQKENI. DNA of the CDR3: TGTGCCAGCTCACCGCGACAGGGCCATCAGCCCCAGCATTTT. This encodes CASSPRQGHQPQHF.

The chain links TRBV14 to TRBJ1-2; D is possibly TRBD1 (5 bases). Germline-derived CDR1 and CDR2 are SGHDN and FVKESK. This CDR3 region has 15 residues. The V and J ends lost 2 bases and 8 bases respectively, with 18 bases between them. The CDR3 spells CASSQLTLGGSGYTF. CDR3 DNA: TGTGCCAGCAGCCAACTCACCTTGGGGGGGAGCGGCTACACCTTC.

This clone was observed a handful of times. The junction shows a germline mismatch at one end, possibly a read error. The CDR3 DNA is TGCGCCAGCAGCTTGACTAGCGGGGGCTACACTGAGCAGTTCTTC. This codes for CASSLTSGGYTEQFF. The chain uses TRBV5-1 and TRBJ2-1; 11 bases are shared with TRBD2. This CDR3 comprises 15 residues. Germline V gene data show CDR1 as SGHRS and CDR2 as YFSETQ.

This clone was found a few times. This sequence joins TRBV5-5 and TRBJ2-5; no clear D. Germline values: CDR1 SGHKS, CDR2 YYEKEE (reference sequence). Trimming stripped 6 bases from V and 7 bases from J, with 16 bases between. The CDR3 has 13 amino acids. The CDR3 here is CASTRGNLGTQYF. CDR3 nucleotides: TGTGCCAGCACCCGCGGCAATCTTGGGACCCAGTACTTC.

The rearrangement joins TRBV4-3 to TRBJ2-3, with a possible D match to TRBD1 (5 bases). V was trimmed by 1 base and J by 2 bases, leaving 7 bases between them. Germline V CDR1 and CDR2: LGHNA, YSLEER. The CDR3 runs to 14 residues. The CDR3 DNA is TGCGCCAGCAGCCAAGGACAGATCACAGATACGCAGTATTTT. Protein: CASSQGQITDTQYF.

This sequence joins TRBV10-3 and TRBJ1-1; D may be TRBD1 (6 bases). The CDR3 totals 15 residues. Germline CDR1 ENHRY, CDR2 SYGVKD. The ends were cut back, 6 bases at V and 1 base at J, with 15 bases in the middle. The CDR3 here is CAIRQGLTQNTEAFF. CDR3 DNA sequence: TGTGCCATCAGACAGGGCCTAACCCAGAACACTGAAGCTTTCTTT.

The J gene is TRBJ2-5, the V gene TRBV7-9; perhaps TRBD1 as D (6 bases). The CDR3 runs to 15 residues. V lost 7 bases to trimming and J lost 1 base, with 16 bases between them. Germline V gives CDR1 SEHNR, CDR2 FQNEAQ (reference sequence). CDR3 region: CASTPNGQSQETQYF. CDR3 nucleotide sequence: TGTGCCAGCACTCCGAATGGACAGAGCCAAGAGACCCAGTACTTC.

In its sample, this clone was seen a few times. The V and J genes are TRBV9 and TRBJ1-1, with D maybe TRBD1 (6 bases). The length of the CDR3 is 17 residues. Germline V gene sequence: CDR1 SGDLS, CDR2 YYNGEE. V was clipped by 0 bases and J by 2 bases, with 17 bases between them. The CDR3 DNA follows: TGTGCCAGCAGCGTAGAATCTTTGCCAGGGGTAAACACTGAAGCTTTCTTT. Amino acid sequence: CASSVESLPGVNTEAFF.

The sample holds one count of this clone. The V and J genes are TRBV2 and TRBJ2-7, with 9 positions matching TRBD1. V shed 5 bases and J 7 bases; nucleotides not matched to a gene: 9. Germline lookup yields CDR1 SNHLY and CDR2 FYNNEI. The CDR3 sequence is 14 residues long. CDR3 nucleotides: TGTGCCAGCAGTAACCGACAGGGGGGGCAGGAGCAGTACTTC. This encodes CASSNRQGGQEQYF.

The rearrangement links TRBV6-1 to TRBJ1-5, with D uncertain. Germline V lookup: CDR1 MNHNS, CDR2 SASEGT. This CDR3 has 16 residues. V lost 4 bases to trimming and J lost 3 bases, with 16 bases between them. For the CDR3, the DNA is TGTGCCAGCAGTGTCCTTCGTCGGAGGGACAATCAGCCCCAGCATTTT. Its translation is CASSVLRRRDNQPQHF.

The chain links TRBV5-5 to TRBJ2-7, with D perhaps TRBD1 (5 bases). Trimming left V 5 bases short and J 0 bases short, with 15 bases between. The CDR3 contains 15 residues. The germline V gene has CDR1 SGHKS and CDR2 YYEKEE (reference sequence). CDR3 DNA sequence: TGTGCCAGCAGTTTTCGACAGCTATCCTCCTACGAGCAGTACGTC. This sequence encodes CASSFRQLSSYEQYV.

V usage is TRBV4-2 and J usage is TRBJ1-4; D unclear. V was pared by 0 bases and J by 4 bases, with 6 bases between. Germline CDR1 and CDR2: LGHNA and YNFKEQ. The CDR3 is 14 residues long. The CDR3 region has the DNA TGTGCCAGCAGCCAAGAGCGGTATAATGAAAAACTGTTTTTT. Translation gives CASSQERYNEKLFF.

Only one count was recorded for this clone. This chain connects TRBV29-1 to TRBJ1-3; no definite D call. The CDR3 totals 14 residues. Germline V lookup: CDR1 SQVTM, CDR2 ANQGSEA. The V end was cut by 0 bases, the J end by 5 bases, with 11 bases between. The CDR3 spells CSVEDRPGRNTIYF. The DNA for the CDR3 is TGCAGCGTTGAAGATCGGCCAGGTAGAAACACCATATATTTT. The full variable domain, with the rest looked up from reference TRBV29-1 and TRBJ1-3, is SAVISQKPSRDICQRGTSLTIQCQVDSQVTMMFWYRQQPGQSLTLIATANQGSEATYESGFVIDKFPISRPNLTFSTLTVSNMSPEDSSIYLCSVEDRPGRNTIYFGEGSWLTVV.

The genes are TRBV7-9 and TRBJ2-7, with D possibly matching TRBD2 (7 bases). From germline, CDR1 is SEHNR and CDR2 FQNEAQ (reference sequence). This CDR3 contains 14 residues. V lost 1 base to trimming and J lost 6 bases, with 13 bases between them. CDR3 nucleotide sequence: TGTGCCAGCAGCTTAGTGGGGGGGGCAATCGAGCAGTACTTC. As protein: CASSLVGGAIEQYF.

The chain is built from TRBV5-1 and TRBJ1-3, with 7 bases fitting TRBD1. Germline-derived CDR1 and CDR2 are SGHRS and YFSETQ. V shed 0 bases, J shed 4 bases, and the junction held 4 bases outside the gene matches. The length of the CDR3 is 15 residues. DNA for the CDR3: TGCGCCAGCAGCTTGGACGGGACAGCGGGAAACACCATATATTTT. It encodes CASSLDGTAGNTIYF.

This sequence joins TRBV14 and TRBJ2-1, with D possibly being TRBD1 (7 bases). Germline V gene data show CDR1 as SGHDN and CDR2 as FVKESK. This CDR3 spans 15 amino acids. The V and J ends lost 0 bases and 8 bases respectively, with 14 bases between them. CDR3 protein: CASSQEARGAHEQFF. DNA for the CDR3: TGTGCCAGCAGCCAAGAGGCCAGGGGGGCGCATGAGCAGTTCTTC.

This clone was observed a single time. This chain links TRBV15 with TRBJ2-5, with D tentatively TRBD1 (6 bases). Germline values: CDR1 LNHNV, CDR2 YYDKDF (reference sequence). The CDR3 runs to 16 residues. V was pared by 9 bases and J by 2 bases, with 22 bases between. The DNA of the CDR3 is TGTGCCACTCTACAAACGGCGGCAGGGGCACAAGAGACCCAGTACTTC. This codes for CATLQTAAGAQETQYF.